The 21 T cell receptor beta chains in this list originate from one sample, sequenced in a study of T cell repertoires in breast cancer. The expanded emulsion RT-PCR method captured paired alpha and beta chains from CD8+ T cells. A second nested PCR with blocking oligonucleotides suppressed unpaired genes. TCRdb used MiXCR to reprocess the emulsion pairing reads, holding one entry per CDR3 protein. The table records tens of thousands of distinct CDR3 sequences, roughly 44% of them present only once. Input material: CD8+ T cells. These receptors came from a pool of human donors with breast cancer or a healthy control (not recorded which).

In its sample, this clonotype was seen once. This sequence joins TRBV30 and TRBJ2-3; D ambiguous. Germline CDR1 GTSNPN, CDR2 SVGIG (reference sequence). The CDR3 loop spans 13 amino acids. The ends were cut back, 4 bases at V and 5 bases at J, with 13 bases in the middle. In nucleotides, the CDR3 is TGTGCCTGGATTAGGAGTAATCAAGATACGCAGTATTTT. It codes for CAWIRSNQDTQYF.

In this sample, this clonotype turned up a few times. The chain's CDR3 is CASSLHRQGFWLTEAFF. The CDR3 DNA reads as TGTGCCAGCAGTTTACACAGACAGGGTTTTTGGCTCACTGAAGCTTTCTTT. V and J are TRBV27 and TRBJ1-1; the match to TRBD1 covers 7 bases. V was pared by 2 bases and J by 4 bases, with 13 bases of the junction left unmatched. The CDR3 has 17 amino acids. Germline assignment: CDR1 MNHEY and CDR2 SMNVEV (reference sequence).

The rearrangement uses TRBV20-1 and TRBJ1-1; no clear D. CDR1 and CDR2 (germline): DFQATT, SNEGSKA (reference sequence). The CDR3 length is 12 residues. V lost 2 bases and J 6 bases, leaving 10 bases between the germline ends. CDR3 in amino acids: CSARNRLAEAFF. CDR3 bases: TGCAGTGCTAGAAATCGGTTGGCTGAAGCTTTCTTT.

CDR3 loop: CASSRETGYGYTF. The CDR3 nucleotides are TGTGCCAGCAGCAGGGAGACGGGATATGGCTACACCTTC. The rearrangement joins TRBV7-9 to TRBJ1-2, with D uncertain. The CDR3 is 13 amino acids. V gave up 5 bases and J gave up 5 bases, with 12 bases separating them. In germline, CDR1 is SEHNR, CDR2 FQNEAQ (reference sequence).

The rearrangement joins TRBV10-2 to TRBJ2-7, with no clear D. The CDR3 extends over 13 amino acids. Per the germline V gene, CDR1 is WSHSY and CDR2 is SAAADI. The ends were cut back, 2 bases at V and 9 bases at J, with 14 bases in the middle. For the CDR3, the DNA is TGCGCCAGCAGTGAGGGAGAGTTGGCTTCGCAGTACTTC. Its protein product is CASSEGELASQYF.

In this sample, this clonotype turned up a few times. The V call is TRBV28, the J call TRBJ2-7, with 10 bases matching TRBD1. The CDR3 totals 14 residues. The germline CDR1 and CDR2 sequences are MDHEN and SYDVKM. The V and J ends lost 4 bases and 7 bases, in that order; junction bases with no gene match: 7. The CDR3 spells CASSSRQGAREQYF. CDR3 nucleotides: TGTGCCAGCAGTTCCCGACAGGGGGCGAGGGAGCAGTACTTC.

In its sample, this clonotype was seen a few times. V and J are TRBV2 and TRBJ1-2; D perhaps matches TRBD1 (5 bases). Trimming shortened V by 5 bases and J by 7 bases, and 8 bases separated the two germline ends. The CDR3 consists of 11 residues. CDR1 is SNHLY and CDR2 is FYNNEI in the germline V gene. The DNA for the CDR3 is TGTGCCAGCAGTACTCAGGGTGGCTACACCTTC. Residues: CASSTQGGYTF.

The CDR3 nucleotides are TGTGCCAGCAGCCTAAGGGGGCGCGATGAAAAACTGTTTTTT. This sequence encodes CASSLRGRDEKLFF. The chain combines TRBV28 with TRBJ1-4; 7 positions match TRBD1. Germline lookup yields CDR1 MDHEN and CDR2 SYDVKM. V shed 6 bases, J shed 6 bases, and the junction held 7 bases outside the gene matches. The CDR3 spans 14 residues.

This chain uses TRBV20-1 with TRBJ2-2; either TRBD1 or TRBD2 may supply D (6 bases each). This CDR3 is built from 14 residues. CDR1 is DFQATT, CDR2 SNEGSKA, per germline (reference sequence). Trimming cost V 4 bases and J 3 bases, with 12 bases left between them. CDR3 coding DNA: TGCAGTGCTAAACTAGCAGGGGACACCGGGGAGCTGTTTTTT. This translates into CSAKLAGDTGELFF.

A word on this clonotype: A junction boundary mismatches the germline segment, possibly from a read error. V is TRBV6-1 and J is TRBJ2-7; TRBD2 matches at 7 bases. The CDR3 covers 14 residues. CDR1 and CDR2 (germline): MNHNS, SASEGT. CDR3 sequence: CASSFRGEGNERYF. The CDR3 DNA is TGTGCCAGCAGTTTCCGAGGGGAGGGTAACGAGCGGTACTTC.

This clonotype is hyperexpanded within its sample. CDR3 residues: CASSSTMNTEAFF. CDR3 bases: TGTGCCAGCAGCTCAACCATGAACACTGAAGCTTTCTTT. V usage is TRBV7-3 and J usage is TRBJ1-1; D gene ambiguous. With 4 bases removed from V and 0 bases from J, the gap between germline ends came to 6 bases. This CDR3 comprises 13 residues. From germline, CDR1 is SGHTA and CDR2 FQGTGA.

The chain uses TRBV27 and TRBJ2-7, with no clear D. From germline, CDR1 is MNHEY and CDR2 SMNVEV (reference sequence). V lost 1 base and J lost 0, with 7 bases in between. The CDR3 sequence is 14 residues long. CDR3 nucleotides: TGTGCCAGCAGTTTATACGGCAGCTCCTACGAGCAGTACTTC. Amino acids: CASSLYGSSYEQYF.

Comments on this clonotype: It may be a read error: a sequence one base away is much more abundant. V usage is TRBV20-1 and J usage is TRBJ2-3, with 8 bases matching TRBD1. This CDR3 is 14 amino acids long. The germline V gene has CDR1 DFQATT and CDR2 SNEGSKA (reference sequence). The CDR3 coding sequence is TGCAGTGCTAGGGCCAGGGGGCGCACAGATACGCGGTATTTT. The encoded protein is CSARARGRTDTRYF.

CDR3 protein: CASGLVTGTVPLNTEAFF. The CDR3 DNA sequence: TGTGCTAGTGGTTTGGTAACCGGGACAGTCCCTTTGAACACTGAAGCTTTCTTT. V usage is TRBV12-5 and J usage is TRBJ1-1, with 7 nucleotides matching TRBD1. Germline V gene data show CDR1 as LGHNT and CDR2 as FRNRAP. The CDR3 sequence is 18 residues long. V was pared by 0 bases and J by 0 bases, with 10 bases of the junction left unmatched.

The chain couples TRBV2 to TRBJ1-3; D gene ambiguous. This CDR3 has 16 residues. Germline lookup yields CDR1 SNHLY and CDR2 FYNNEI. V was pared by 5 bases and J by 0 bases, with 14 bases between. CDR3 in DNA: TGTGCCAGCAGTAATCCCGCCTTGGGCTCTGGAAACACCATATATTTT. It yields the protein CASSNPALGSGNTIYF.

This chain joins TRBV6-2 or TRBV6-3 and TRBJ2-1; D uncertain. CDR3 length equals 12 residues. Germline V CDR1 and CDR2: MNHEY, SVGEGT. Trimming took off 3 bases at V and 7 bases at J, with 7 bases between the two ends. Here the CDR3 DNA reads TGTGCCAGCAGTTATACTATGAATGAGCAGTTCTTC. Protein product: CASSYTMNEQFF.

This clonotype was seen more than once but under ten times. V is TRBV7-2 and J is TRBJ2-1, with D unresolved. V lost 10 bases, J lost 3 bases, and 13 bases lay in between. Germline CDR1 is SGHTA and CDR2 is FQGNSA. There are 13 residues in the CDR3. The CDR3 spells CATGRPYYNEQFF. CDR3 in DNA: TGTGCCACCGGCAGGCCCTACTACAATGAGCAGTTCTTC. The full variable domain, rest sourced from reference TRBV7-2 and TRBJ2-1, is GAGVSQSPSNKVTEKGKDVELRCDPISGHTALYWYRQSLGQGLEFLIYFQGNSAPDKSGLPSDRFSAERTGGSVSTLTIQRTQQEDSAVYLCATGRPYYNEQFFGPGTRLTVL.

The chain recombines TRBV5-1 with TRBJ2-5; a possible D gene is TRBD2 (6 bases). Germline CDR1 SGHRS, CDR2 YFSETQ. V was cut by 3 bases and J by 2 bases, with 17 bases left in between. The CDR3 totals 16 residues. The CDR3, as DNA: TGCGCCAGCAGCTCGAACGCTGGGGGGTCGCAAGAGACCCAGTACTTC. Translation gives CASSSNAGGSQETQYF. Full variable domain (rest looked up from reference TRBV5-1 and TRBJ2-5): KAGVTQTPRYLIKTRGQQVTLSCSPISGHRSVSWYQQTPGQGLQFLFEYFSETQRNKGNFPGRFSGRQFSNSRSEMNVSTLELGDSALYLCASSSNAGGSQETQYFGPGTRLLVL.

This chain uses TRBV6-5 with TRBJ1-1; a weak D match, TRBD1 (5 bases). CDR3 length: 14 amino acids. Trimming cost V 2 bases and J 7 bases, with 14 bases left between them. The germline V gene encodes CDR1 MNHEY and CDR2 SVGAGI. The CDR3 DNA reads TGTGCCAGCAGTTACGGGGGGGGAACGGGTGAAGCTTTCTTT. This translates into CASSYGGGTGEAFF.

This chain connects TRBV19 to TRBJ2-1; a weak D match, TRBD2 (7 bases). The CDR3 spans 15 residues. Germline V gene data show CDR1 as LNHDA and CDR2 as SQIVND (reference sequence). V was cut by 3 bases and J by 9 bases, with 18 bases left in between. CDR3 coding DNA: TGTGCCAGTAGTATTTGGGGGGGGGGCCAGGGTGAGCAGTTCTTC. Encoded protein: CASSIWGGGQGEQFF.

This clonotype was counted at least ten times. This chain links TRBV20-1 with TRBJ1-2; D ambiguous. This CDR3 is built from 13 residues. Trimming pared 0 bases from V and 8 bases from J, leaving 13 bases between. Germline CDR1 reads DFQATT; CDR2 reads SNEGSKA (reference sequence). The CDR3 nucleotides read TGCAGTGCTAGAGATCTTGAAGGGATGGGCTACACCTTC. This codes for CSARDLEGMGYTF.